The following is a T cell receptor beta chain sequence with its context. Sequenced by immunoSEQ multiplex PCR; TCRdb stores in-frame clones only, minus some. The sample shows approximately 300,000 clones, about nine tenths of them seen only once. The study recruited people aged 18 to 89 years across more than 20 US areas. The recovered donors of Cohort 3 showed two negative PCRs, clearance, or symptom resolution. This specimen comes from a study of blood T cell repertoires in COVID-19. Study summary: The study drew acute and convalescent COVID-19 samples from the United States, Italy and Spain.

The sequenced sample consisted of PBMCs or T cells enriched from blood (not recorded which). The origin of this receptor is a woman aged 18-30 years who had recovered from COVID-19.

The CDR3 reads CASSPPTGSSSSGANVLTF. In DNA, the CDR3 is TGTGCCAGCAGCCCTCCAACGGGGTCCTCTTCCTCTGGGGCCAACGTCCTGACTTTC. This chain connects TRBV5-6 to TRBJ2-6; TRBD2 might be the D (5 bases). There are 19 residues in the CDR3. The germline V and J ends were trimmed by 4 bases and 0 bases, with 20 bases remaining between them. The germline V gene has CDR1 SGHDT and CDR2 YYEEEE. Based on the CDR3 plus reference TRBV5-6 and TRBJ2-6, the full variable domain is DAGVTQSPTHLIKTRGQQVTLRCSPKSGHDTVSWYQQALGQGPQFIFQYYEEEERQRGNFPDRFSGHQFPNYSSELNVNALLLGDSALYLCASSPPTGSSSSGANVLTFGAGSRLTVL.